The clone carrying this T cell receptor (beta chain) was observed many times. The antigen remains unidentified. 5'RACE generated cDNA with 10-nucleotide random UMIs. Each CDR3 protein is one row after TCRdb ran MiXCR on the 5' RACE reads. The sample has about 50,000 distinct CDR3 sequences, roughly 8.8% seen once; the top ten hold 1.9%. This CDR3 has 13 residues. V was pared by 5 bases and J by 4 bases, with 12 bases between. Time point noted: longitudinal time-point 3. Healthy controls consisted of blood bank volunteers in Maryland, USA. Unsorted libraries used 2 million PBMCs kept at -80 degrees C. The sample is drawn from a study of neurological immune-mediated disorders. Study-wide results and limits: The study found no CDR3 amino acid sequences shared by expanded clones across subjects, suggesting private repertoires in all groups.

The sequence derives from a middle-aged woman in good health. The chain employs TRBV12-3 or TRBV12-4 and TRBJ2-7, with D perhaps TRBD1 (5 bases). Sample: PBMCs. CDR3 amino acids: CASSPRQSYEQYF. The DNA for the CDR3 is TGTGCCAGCAGTCCACGACAGAGTTACGAGCAGTACTTC.